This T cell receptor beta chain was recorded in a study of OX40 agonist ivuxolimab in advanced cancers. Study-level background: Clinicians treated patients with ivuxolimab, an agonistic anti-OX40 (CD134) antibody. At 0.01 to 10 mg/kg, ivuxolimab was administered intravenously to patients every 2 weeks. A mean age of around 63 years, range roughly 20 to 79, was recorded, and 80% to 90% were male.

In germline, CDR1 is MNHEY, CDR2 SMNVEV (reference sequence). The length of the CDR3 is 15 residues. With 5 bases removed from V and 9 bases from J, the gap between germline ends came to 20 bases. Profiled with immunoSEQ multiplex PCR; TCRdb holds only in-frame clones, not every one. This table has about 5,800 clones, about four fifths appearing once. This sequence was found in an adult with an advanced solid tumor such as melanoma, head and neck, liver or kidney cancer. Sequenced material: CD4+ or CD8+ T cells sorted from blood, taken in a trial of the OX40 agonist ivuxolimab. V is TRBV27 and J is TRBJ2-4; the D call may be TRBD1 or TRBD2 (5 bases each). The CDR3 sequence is CASSLRDPAAGIQYF. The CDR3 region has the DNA TGTGCCAGCAGTCTCCGGGACCCCGCGGCAGGCATTCAGTACTTC.